Each of the 17 T cell receptor beta chains below was sequenced from the same sample in a study of cytomegalovirus exposure and HLA in healthy donors. The PCR ran on 60 Vbeta and 13 Jbeta primers. Sequencing was performed with immunoSEQ multiplex PCR; in TCRdb, only in-frame clones are kept and a portion is missing. Among about 150,000 clones listed, 65% to 75% were seen once. Input material: PBMCs. These receptors were taken from a man between 18 and 29 years old in good health and CMV-seronegative.

The V gene is TRBV19, the J gene TRBJ2-3, with 7 bases fitting TRBD2. There are 16 residues in the CDR3. CDR1 and CDR2 (germline): LNHDA, SQIVND (reference sequence). The V and J ends lost 8 bases and 1 base, in that order; junction bases with no gene match: 12. The CDR3 loop is CASSSGGGSRTDTQYF. The CDR3, as DNA: TGTGCCAGTTCTTCTGGCGGGGGATCACGCACAGATACGCAGTATTTT. Variable domain in full (rest from reference TRBV19 and TRBJ2-3): DGGITQSPKYLFRKEGQNVTLSCEQNLNHDAMYWYRQDPGQGLRLIYYSQIVNDFQKGDIAEGYSVSREKKESFPLTVTSAQKNPTAFYLCASSSGGGSRTDTQYFGPGTRLTVL.

This clone was found once. The V and J genes are TRBV20-1 and TRBJ2-5; D not resolved. Germline CDR1 reads DFQATT; CDR2 reads SNEGSKA (reference sequence). This CDR3 comprises 11 residues. Trimming removed 3 bases from V and 2 bases from J, with 4 bases in between. Here the CDR3 reads CSARTQETQYF. The CDR3 nucleotides are TGCAGTGCTAGGACTCAAGAGACCCAGTACTTC.

In nucleotides, the CDR3 is TGCGCCAGCAGTGATTCGGAACAGGGGCCCTACGAGCAGTACGTC. This encodes CASSDSEQGPYEQYV. The chain uses TRBV10-2 and TRBJ2-7; 7 nucleotides match TRBD1. CDR1 WSHSY and CDR2 SAAADI come from the germline V gene. The CDR3 length is 15 residues. V shed 3 bases and J 2 bases; nucleotides not matched to a gene: 7.

The genes are TRBV25-1 and TRBJ1-2; D unresolved. V shed 0 bases and J shed 4 bases, with 9 bases lying between them. This CDR3 is 14 amino acids long. Germline-derived CDR1 and CDR2 are MGHDK and SYGVNS. The CDR3 nucleotides are TGTGCCAGCAGTGAATACGAGGGTTCCTATGGCTACACCTTC. Translated: CASSEYEGSYGYTF.

The gene calls are TRBV6-6 and TRBJ1-1; D gene ambiguous. Trimming cost V 5 bases and J 5 bases, with 12 bases left between them. The CDR3 is 13 residues long. Germline assignment: CDR1 MNHNY and CDR2 SVGAGI (reference sequence). The CDR3 spells CASSPTMRTEAFF. CDR3 coding DNA: TGTGCCAGCAGTCCCACAATGAGGACTGAAGCTTTCTTT.

V usage is TRBV7-2 and J usage is TRBJ2-7; the match to TRBD2 covers 8 bases. The CDR3 is 14 residues long. CDR1 and CDR2 (germline): SGHTA, FQGNSA. Trimming at V came to 3 bases and at J to 3 bases, leaving 4 bases not matched to a gene. In DNA form, the CDR3 reads TGTGCCAGCAGCTTCGGTGCGGGGGGCTACGAGCAGTACTTC. Residues: CASSFGAGGYEQYF.

The sample holds one count of this clone. The chain has TRBV28 and TRBJ1-2; D perhaps matches TRBD1 (6 bases). The V end was cut by 8 bases, the J end by 6 bases, with 22 bases between. This CDR3 spans 15 amino acids. Per germline, CDR1 MDHEN and CDR2 SYDVKM. Here the CDR3 reads CASREDSRETHGYTF. The CDR3 nucleotides read TGTGCCAGCCGGGAGGACAGCCGAGAGACCCATGGCTACACCTTC.

This chain joins TRBV7-9 and TRBJ2-2; unclear D gene. The CDR3 length is 13 residues. V was pared by 6 bases and J by 0 bases, with 5 bases between. The germline V gene has CDR1 SEHNR and CDR2 FQNEAQ (reference sequence). CDR3 sequence reads: CASRSPNTGELFF. The CDR3 DNA sequence: TGTGCCAGCAGGAGCCCGAACACCGGGGAGCTGTTTTTT.

The V call is TRBV7-9, the J call TRBJ1-4; 8 nucleotides agree with TRBD1. This CDR3 spans 14 amino acids. V lost 8 bases, J lost 3 bases, and 5 bases stayed unmatched. Germline values: CDR1 SEHNR, CDR2 FQNEAQ (reference sequence). The CDR3 sequence: CASGQGAPNEKLFF. As DNA, the CDR3 is TGTGCCAGCGGCCAGGGGGCACCTAATGAAAAACTGTTTTTT.

The gene calls are TRBV27 and TRBJ2-1; 7 bases are shared with TRBD2. Germline CDR1 is MNHEY and CDR2 is SMNVEV (reference sequence). The CDR3 consists of 14 residues. After removal of 7 bases from V and 6 bases from J, the junction contained 9 bases not matched to a gene. CDR3 sequence: CASTGRERSNEQFF. The CDR3 coding sequence is TGTGCCAGCACTGGGAGGGAACGGTCCAATGAGCAGTTCTTC.

This chain links TRBV6-1 with TRBJ1-6, with a possible D match to TRBD1 (5 bases). Germline assignment: CDR1 MNHNS and CDR2 SASEGT. CDR3 length: 14 residues. The ends were cut back, 5 bases at V and 10 bases at J, with 15 bases in the middle. The CDR3 nucleotides are TGTGCCAGCAGTTATCAGGGTAGTCGGTCACCCCTCCACTTT. Protein: CASSYQGSRSPLHF.

The genes are TRBV2 and TRBJ2-1, with 8 nucleotides matching TRBD1. The CDR3 spans 13 residues. V dropped 7 bases and J dropped 8; count of bases not matched to a gene: 7. Looked up from germline, CDR1 is SNHLY and CDR2 is FYNNEI. The CDR3 nucleotides are TGTGCCAGCACCTGGACAGGGTGGGATGAGCAGTTCTTC. The encoded protein is CASTWTGWDEQFF. Drawing the rest from reference TRBV2 and TRBJ2-1, the complete variable domain is EPEVTQTPSHQVTQMGQEVILRCVPISNHLYFYWYRQILGQKVEFLVSFYNNEISEKSEIFDDQFSVERPDGSNFTLKIRSTKLEDSAMYFCASTWTGWDEQFFGPGTRLTVL.

The chain recombines TRBV5-1 with TRBJ1-1; 7 nucleotides line up with TRBD1. The CDR3 is made up of 13 amino acids. Germline V gene data show CDR1 as SGHRS and CDR2 as YFSETQ. Trimming at V came to 4 bases and at J to 4 bases, leaving 4 bases not matched to a gene. CDR3 sequence (DNA): TGCGCCAGCAGCCCAGGGGGAAGCACTGAAGCTTTCTTT. Encoded protein: CASSPGGSTEAFF.

The chain uses TRBV9 and TRBJ2-5; the match to TRBD2 covers 15 bases. V shed 4 bases, J shed 4 bases, and the junction held 5 bases outside the gene matches. CDR1 is SGDLS, CDR2 YYNGEE, per germline. The CDR3 contains 16 residues. CDR3 sequence: CASSTLGLAGGETQYF. The CDR3 DNA is TGTGCCAGCAGCACCCTGGGACTAGCGGGGGGAGAGACCCAGTACTTC.

The rearrangement joins TRBV2 to TRBJ1-2; no reliable D call. The V end lost 3 bases, the J end lost 2 bases, and 10 bases lay between the germline ends. This CDR3 contains 14 residues. Germline CDR1 is SNHLY and CDR2 is FYNNEI. CDR3 loop: CASSDGQTNYGYTF. In nucleotides, the CDR3 is TGTGCCAGCAGTGATGGGCAGACCAACTATGGCTACACCTTC.

The V gene is TRBV4-1, the J gene TRBJ2-2; tentatively, D is TRBD2 (5 bases). The CDR3 covers 17 residues. Germline-derived CDR1 and CDR2 are MGHRA and YSYEKL. Trimming took 0 bases from V and 5 from J, leaving 16 bases between them. In DNA form, the CDR3 reads TGCGCCAGCAGCCAAGATGAGCGCCGGACGGGAACCGGGGAGCTGTTTTTT. Translating it yields CASSQDERRTGTGELFF.

The chain combines TRBV29-1 with TRBJ1-1, with D hard to call. The CDR3 extends over 14 amino acids. Trimming took off 3 bases at V and 0 bases at J, with 11 bases between the two ends. In germline, CDR1 is SQVTM, CDR2 ANQGSEA. The CDR3 DNA follows: TGCAGCGTTGAGGGCAGCTTCATGAACACTGAAGCTTTCTTT. It is translated as CSVEGSFMNTEAFF.